The text below deals with one T cell receptor beta chain. Antigen specificity is unknown. This entry belongs to a study of cytotoxic CD8 clonotypes in ibrutinib-treated CLL. Across the study: Partial response was seen in about 24 patients and complete response in 2; after median around 72 months, approximately 14 stayed remitted, approximately twelve progressed. Study-level findings and limits: Public clonotypes showed up rarely, and on treatment they shrank or held steady.

Assay: immunoSEQ multiplex PCR; the TCRdb copy retains only in-frame clones and omits some. Altogether 200,000 or so clones are present, about four fifths being singletons, with the ten largest covering around 10%. CDR3 size: 16 residues. V was cut by 4 bases and J by 3 bases, with 19 bases left in between. Germline CDR1 reads MNHEY; CDR2 reads SVGAGI. The J gene is TRBJ2-7, the V gene TRBV6-5, with TRBD2 as a possible D gene (6 bases). This sample comprised PBMCs, obtained after 12 months of ibrutinib treatment. This sequence originates from a human donor with chronic lymphocytic leukemia. The CDR3 here is CASSSAQAGRDYEQYF. In DNA, the CDR3 is TGTGCCAGCAGTTCAGCACAGGCGGGACGAGACTACGAGCAGTACTTC.